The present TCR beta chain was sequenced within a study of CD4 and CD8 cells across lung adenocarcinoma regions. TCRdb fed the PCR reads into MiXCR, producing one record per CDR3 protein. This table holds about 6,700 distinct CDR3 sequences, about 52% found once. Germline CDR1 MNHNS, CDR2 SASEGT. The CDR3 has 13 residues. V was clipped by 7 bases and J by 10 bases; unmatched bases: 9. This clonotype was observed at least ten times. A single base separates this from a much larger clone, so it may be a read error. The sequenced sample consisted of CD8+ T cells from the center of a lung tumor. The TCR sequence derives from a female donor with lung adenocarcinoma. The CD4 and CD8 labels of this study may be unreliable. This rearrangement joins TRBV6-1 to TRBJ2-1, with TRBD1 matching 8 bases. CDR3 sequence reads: CASNLGQGYEQFF. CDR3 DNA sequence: TGTGCCAGCAACTTAGGACAGGGCTACGAGCAGTTCTTC.